These T cell receptor beta chains were read from a single sample in a study of cytomegalovirus exposure and HLA in healthy donors. TCRdb keeps only in-frame clones here, not all; method: immunoSEQ multiplex PCR. The sample holds fewer than 80,000 clones; around 76% are singletons and the top ten take around 3.3%. The sequenced sample consisted of PBMCs. All receptors derive from a man aged 18 to 29 in good health and CMV-seronegative. CDR3s include the opening cysteine and the closing phenylalanine or tryptophan. D genes are given only for firm matches. Rows may omit the clone size; those that give it use once, few, many or a size class.

NA TRBJ2-3 TRBV7-2 NA TGTGCCAGCAGCTTGGTTCTAGGGGTGGCAGATACGCAGTATTTT CASSLVLGVADTQYF
NA TRBJ1-6 TRBV7-8 NA TGTGCCAGCAGCTTAGAGGAGGCGAATTCACCCCTCCACTTT CASSLEEANSPLHF
TRBD2 TRBJ2-7 TRBV4-1 NA TGCGCCAGCAGCCAAATCCTAGCGGGGGGGCCTTACGAGCAGTACTTC CASSQILAGGPYEQYF
NA TRBJ2-2 TRBV4-3 NA TGCGCCAGCAGCCTCTCTAGAGGGGGGGCGGGGACCGGGGAGCTGTTTTTT CASSLSRGGAGTGELFF
TRBD1 TRBJ2-2 TRBV6-5 NA TGTGCCAGCAGTTACGACAGGGGGCGACCTTTACTGTTTTTT CASSYDRGRPLLFF
NA TRBJ2-5 TRBV7-9 once TGTGCCAGCAGCTTAGCGGGGGGGCTGGAGACCCAGTACTTC CASSLAGGLETQYF
NA TRBJ2-5 TRBV9 NA TGTGCCAGCAGCGTAGGACCCTTTGGAGGATATCAAGAGACCCAGTACTTC CASSVGPFGGYQETQYF
NA TRBJ2-2 TRBV6-1 once TGTGCCAGCACCCGAGGGAGCGGTGGCACCGGGGAGCTGTTTTTT CASTRGSGGTGELFF
TRBD1 TRBJ1-2 TRBV4-3 NA TGCGCCAGCAGCCCGCGCGGACAGGGTGGCAGCACCTTC CASSPRGQGGSTF
TRBD1 TRBJ2-3 TRBV2 NA TGTGCCAGCAGTCCCCACGACAGGGCTGATACGCAGTATTTT CASSPHDRADTQYF
TRBD1 TRBJ1-1 TRBV19 NA TGTGCCAGTAGCCCCGGACAGGGTGGCACTGAAGCTTTCTTT CASSPGQGGTEAFF
NA TRBJ1-2 TRBV13 NA TGTGCCAGCAGCTTGGGGGGGTTAAGATATGGCTACACCTTC CASSLGGLRYGYTF
NA TRBJ2-7 TRBV5-5 NA TGTGCCAGCAGCTCCACAGGGAACGAGCAGTACTTC CASSSTGNEQYF
NA TRBJ1-1 TRBV14 NA TGTGCCAGCAGCCCAGTCGGGATGGGGAACACTGAAGCTTTCTTT CASSPVGMGNTEAFF
TRBD2 TRBJ2-5 TRBV6-5 once TGTGCCAGCAGTTACTCGGCGCGGGGGGGCCAAGAGACCCAGTACTTC CASSYSARGGQETQYF
NA TRBJ1-2 TRBV9 NA TGTGCCAGCAGCCACGACACCTTCTATGGCTACACCTTC CASSHDTFYGYTF
NA TRBJ1-6 TRBV7-2 few TGTGCCAGCAGCTTAGGGCAGGGGAGAAATTCACCCCTCCACTTT CASSLGQGRNSPLHF
TRBD2 TRBJ2-2 TRBV7-9 NA TGTGCCAGCAGATACCTACTAGCGTCAAGGACCGGGGAGCTGTTTTTT CASRYLLASRTGELFF
NA TRBJ1-2 TRBV5-6 NA TGTGCCAGCAGCTTGGCGGGCTATGGCTACACCTTC CASSLAGYGYTF
TRBD1 TRBJ1-2 TRBV4-2 NA TGTGCCAGCAGCCAAGGGACAGGGGGTAACTATGGCTACACCTTC CASSQGTGGNYGYTF
NA TRBJ1-3 TRBV5-1 NA TGCGCCAGCAGCCTCCGGACTCTGAAGACTGGAAACACCATATATTTT CASSLRTLKTGNTIYF
NA TRBJ2-1 TRBV14 NA TGTGCCAGCAGCCAAGATCTCCAGCAGTTCTTC CASSQDLQQFF
NA TRBJ2-1 TRBV5-1 NA TGCGCCAGCAGCTTGTTTGCAGGGGACAATGAGCAGTTCTTC CASSLFAGDNEQFF
NA TRBJ1-3 TRBV7-9 NA TGTGCCAGCAGCTTAAGTCTTGGCGGGCCCTCTGGAAACACCATATATTTT CASSLSLGGPSGNTIYF
NA TRBJ2-2 TRBV7-6 NA TGTGCCAGCAGCTTAAGTAGGGGCCCCGGGGAGCTGTTTTTT CASSLSRGPGELFF
NA TRBJ1-5 TRBV11-2 NA TGTGCCAGCAGCTTATCAGGGGATGGGAATCAGCCCCAGCATTTT CASSLSGDGNQPQHF
NA TRBJ2-6 TRBV30 NA TGTGCCTGGAGTGTGTTCTTGAGCTCTGGGGCCAACGTCCTGACTTTC CAWSVFLSSGANVLTF
TRBD2 TRBJ2-2 TRBV25-1 NA TGTGCCAGCCGTGTTGGGGGGGACACCGGGGAGCTGTTTTTT CASRVGGDTGELFF
NA TRBJ2-7 TRBV30 once TGTGCCTGGAGTTCACTAGGACGGTTACTCTCCTACGAGCAGTACTTC CAWSSLGRLLSYEQYF
TRBD1 TRBJ2-5 TRBV19 few TGTGCCAGTAGTATAGAACGAGGACAGGGGGGTAGAGAGACCCAGTACTTC CASSIERGQGGRETQYF
NA TRBJ2-7 TRBV5-1 NA TGCGCCAGCAGAGGTGGAGGGTCCTACGAGCAGTACTTC CASRGGGSYEQYF
TRBD2 TRBJ2-3 TRBV5-6 few TGTGCCAGCAGCTTGGCCCCGCTAGCGGGGGGGCGGGGAGATACGCAGTATTTT CASSLAPLAGGRGDTQYF
NA TRBJ1-2 TRBV28 NA TGTGCCAGCAGTTTGAGGGGGGGTAACTATGGCTACACCTTC CASSLRGGNYGYTF
NA TRBJ1-6 TRBV19 once TGTGCCAGTAGTAGGGACAAGGGGGTCTCACCCCTCCACTTT CASSRDKGVSPLHF
NA TRBJ2-5 TRBV28 NA TGTGCCAGCAGTTTATGGCAGGGGCAAGAGACCCAGTACTTC CASSLWQGQETQYF
NA TRBJ2-2 TRBV6-4 NA TGTGCCAGCAGTGTCGACAGTCACACCGGGGAGCTGTTTTTT CASSVDSHTGELFF
TRBD1 TRBJ1-6 TRBV6-6 NA TGTGCCAGCAGTTACGCCCCAGGGGGATCCCCCCTCCACTTT CASSYAPGGSPLHF
TRBD2 TRBJ2-3 TRBV4-1 NA TGCGCCAGCAGCCCTCGGGGCGGGGGGACAGATACGCAGTATTTT CASSPRGGGTDTQYF
TRBD2 TRBJ2-3 TRBV7-3 NA TGTGCCAGCAGCGCAAGCCCGGCTAGCGGGGGGCCAGATACGCAGTATTTT CASSASPASGGPDTQYF
TRBD1 TRBJ1-5 TRBV7-8 NA TGTGCCAGCAGCTTAGGAGCCCCTGTTTGGGACAGGGGGTTTGGAGGCAATCAGCCCCAGCATTTT CASSLGAPVWDRGFGGNQPQHF
NA TRBJ2-5 TRBV20-1 NA TGCAGTGCTAGAGCCAAAGAGACCCAGTACTTC CSARAKETQYF
NA TRBJ2-4 TRBV5-6 NA TGTGCCAGCAGCTTGCGTGGTAGGGTGTGGGAGAAAAACATTCAGTACTTC CASSLRGRVWEKNIQYF
NA TRBJ2-7 TRBV6-1 NA TGTGCCAGCAGTGAAGCGGAAGGGGGGGGCCACGAGCAGTACTTC CASSEAEGGGHEQYF
NA TRBJ1-4 TRBV5-1 NA TGCGCCAGCAGCTTGGAGGGGCTCCCTCGGGAAAAACTGTTTTTT CASSLEGLPREKLFF
NA TRBJ2-7 TRBV29-1 NA TGCAGCGTTGAAGGGCAGGGCTACGAGCAGTACTTC CSVEGQGYEQYF
NA TRBJ1-6 TRBV25-1 NA TGTGCCAGCAGCAAATTTAGGGGTGGCAATTCACCCCTCCACTTT CASSKFRGGNSPLHF
NA TRBJ1-2 TRBV29-1 NA TGCAGCGTTTCGGACAGACCTAGCTACACCTTC CSVSDRPSYTF
NA TRBJ1-3 TRBV7-3 NA TGTGCCAGCAGCTTAACGGGGGGTCGTGGAAACACCATATATTTT CASSLTGGRGNTIYF
NA TRBJ1-2 TRBV10-3 NA TGTGCCATCAGTGAACCTAACAGCAGTGGGGGCTACACCTTC CAISEPNSSGGYTF
NA TRBJ1-1 TRBV20-1 NA TGCAGTGCTGTATCACAGGGAGCAGCTTTCTTT CSAVSQGAAFF
TRBD2 TRBJ2-5 TRBV7-9 NA TGTGCCAGCAGCACCCGCGGGACTACTACAGAGACCCAGTACTTC CASSTRGTTTETQYF
NA TRBJ1-6 TRBV7-2 NA TGTGCCAGCTCGCCCAGGGATATTTTGGAATATAATTCACCCCTCCACTTT CASSPRDILEYNSPLHF
NA TRBJ1-2 TRBV5-1 NA TGCGCCAGCAGCTTGGAAAGAGGAGGCTACACCTTC CASSLERGGYTF
TRBD1 TRBJ1-2 TRBV9 NA TGTGCCAGCAGCGCCCGTAGACAGGGCGAGGGCTACACCTTC CASSARRQGEGYTF
TRBD2 TRBJ2-3 TRBV5-6 NA TGTGCCAGCAGCCCGATAGCGGGACGAACGCCGCGCACCGATACGCAGTATTTT CASSPIAGRTPRTDTQYF
TRBD1 TRBJ2-1 TRBV5-1 NA TGCGCCAGCAGCCGGACGACAGGGTCGGCCTACAATGAGCAGTTCTTC CASSRTTGSAYNEQFF
TRBD2 TRBJ2-5 TRBV19 NA TGTGCCAGTAGTAAAGGACTAGCGGGGACGTACCAAGAGACCCAGTACTTC CASSKGLAGTYQETQYF